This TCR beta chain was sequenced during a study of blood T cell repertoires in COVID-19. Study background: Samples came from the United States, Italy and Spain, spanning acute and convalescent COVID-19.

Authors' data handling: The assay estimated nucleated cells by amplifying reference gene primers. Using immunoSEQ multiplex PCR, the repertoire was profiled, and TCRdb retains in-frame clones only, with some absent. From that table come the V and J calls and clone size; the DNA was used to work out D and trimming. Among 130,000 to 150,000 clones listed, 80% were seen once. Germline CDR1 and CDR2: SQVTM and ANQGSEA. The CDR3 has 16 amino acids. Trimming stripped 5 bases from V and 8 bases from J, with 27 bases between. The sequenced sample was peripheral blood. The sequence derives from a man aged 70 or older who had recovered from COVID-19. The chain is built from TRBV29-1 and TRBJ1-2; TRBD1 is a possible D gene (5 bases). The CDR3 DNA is TGCAGCGTTCCCCTCTCGGGGGGGGTGTCGGTGCGGGGCTACACCTTC. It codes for CSVPLSGGVSVRGYTF.